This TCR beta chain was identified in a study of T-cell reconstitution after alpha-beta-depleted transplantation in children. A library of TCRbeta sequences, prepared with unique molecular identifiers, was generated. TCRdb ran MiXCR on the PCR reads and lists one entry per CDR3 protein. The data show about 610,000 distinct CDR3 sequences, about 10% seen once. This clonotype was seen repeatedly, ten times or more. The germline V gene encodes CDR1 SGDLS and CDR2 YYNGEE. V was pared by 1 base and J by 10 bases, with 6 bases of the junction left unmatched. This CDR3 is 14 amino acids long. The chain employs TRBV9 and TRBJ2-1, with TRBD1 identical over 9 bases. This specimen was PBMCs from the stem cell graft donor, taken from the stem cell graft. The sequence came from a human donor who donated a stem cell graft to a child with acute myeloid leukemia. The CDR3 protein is CASSVPGQGMEQFF. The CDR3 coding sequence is TGTGCCAGCAGCGTACCGGGACAGGGTATGGAGCAGTTCTTC. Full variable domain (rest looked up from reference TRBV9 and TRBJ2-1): DSGVTQTPKHLITATGQRVTLRCSPRSGDLSVYWYQQSLDQGLQFLIQYYNGEERAKGNILERFSAQQFPDLHSELNLSSLELGDSALYFCASSVPGQGMEQFFGPGTRLTVL.